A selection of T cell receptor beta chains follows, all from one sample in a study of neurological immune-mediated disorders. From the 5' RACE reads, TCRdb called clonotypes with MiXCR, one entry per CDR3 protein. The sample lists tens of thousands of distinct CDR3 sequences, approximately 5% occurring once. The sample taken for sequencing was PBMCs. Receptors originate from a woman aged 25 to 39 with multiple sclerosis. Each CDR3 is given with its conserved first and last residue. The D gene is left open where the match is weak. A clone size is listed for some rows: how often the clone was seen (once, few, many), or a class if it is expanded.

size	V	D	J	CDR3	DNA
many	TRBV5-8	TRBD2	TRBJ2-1	CASSLGLGGSSYNEQFF	TGTGCCAGCAGCTTGGGTTTGGGGGGGAGCTCCTACAATGAGCAGTTCTTC
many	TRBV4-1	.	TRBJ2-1	CASSQVDSVVDDEQFF	TGCGCCAGCAGCCAAGTAGATAGTGTAGTCGACGATGAGCAGTTCTTC
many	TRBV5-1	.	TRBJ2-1	CASSLEPGTHNEQFF	TGCGCCAGCAGCTTGGAACCGGGGACGCACAATGAGCAGTTCTTC
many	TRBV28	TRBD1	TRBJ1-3	CASSFVAGQGFVSGNTIYF	TGTGCCAGCAGTTTCGTCGCCGGACAGGGTTTTGTCTCTGGAAACACCATATATTTT
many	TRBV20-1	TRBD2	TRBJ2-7	CSARTPGLALTYEQYF	TGCAGTGCTCGGACCCCGGGACTAGCCCTTACCTACGAGCAGTACTTC
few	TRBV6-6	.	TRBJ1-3	CASSYLSSGNTIYF	TGTGCCAGCAGTTACCTGAGCTCTGGAAACACCATATATTTT
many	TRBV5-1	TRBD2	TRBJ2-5	CASSFRAGTEETQYF	TGCGCCAGCAGCTTCCGAGCGGGGACCGAAGAGACCCAGTACTTC
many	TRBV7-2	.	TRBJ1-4	CASSRPVGNEKLFF	TGTGCCAGCAGTCGTCCCGTGGGAAATGAAAAACTGTTTTTT
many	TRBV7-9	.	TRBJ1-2	CASSGVRGLDGYTF	TGTGCCAGCAGCGGGGTTAGGGGACTCGATGGCTACACCTTC
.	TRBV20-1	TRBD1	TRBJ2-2	CSARQTGRRTGELFF	TGCAGTGCTAGGCAGACAGGGCGACGCACCGGGGAGCTGTTTTTT
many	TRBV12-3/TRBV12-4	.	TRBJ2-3	CASSLGPRTDTQYF	TGTGCCAGCAGTTTGGGACCGCGCACAGATACGCAGTATTTT
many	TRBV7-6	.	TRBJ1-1	CASSLGGGEANTEAFF	TGTGCCAGCAGCTTAGGGGGAGGGGAAGCGAACACTGAAGCTTTCTTT
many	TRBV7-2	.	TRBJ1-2	CASSLDALWGLSLGYGYTF	TGTGCCAGCAGCTTAGATGCTTTATGGGGGCTCTCGTTAGGCTATGGCTACACCTTC
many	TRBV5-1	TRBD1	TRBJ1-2	CASSGTGLTF	TGCGCCAGCAGCGGGACAGGCCTGACCTTC
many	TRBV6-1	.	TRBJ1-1	CASSQIGQLNTEAFF	TGTGCCAGCAGTCAAATCGGACAGCTGAACACTGAAGCTTTCTTT
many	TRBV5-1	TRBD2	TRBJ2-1	CASSLLAGGYNEQFF	TGCGCCAGCAGCTTACTAGCGGGGGGCTACAATGAGCAGTTCTTC
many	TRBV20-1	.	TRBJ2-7	CSASPRGGTWNYEQYF	TGCAGTGCTAGTCCTAGGGGAGGTACTTGGAACTACGAGCAGTACTTC
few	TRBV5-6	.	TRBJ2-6	CASQQGGTLRSGANVLTF	TGTGCCAGCCAGCAGGGGGGGACACTCCGCTCTGGGGCCAACGTCCTGACTTTC
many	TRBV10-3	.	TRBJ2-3	CATSGGAYQDTQYF	TGTGCCACCTCCGGCGGGGCGTACCAGGATACGCAGTATTTT
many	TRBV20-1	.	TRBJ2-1	CSARPANNEQFF	TGCAGTGCTAGACCCGCCAACAATGAGCAGTTCTTC
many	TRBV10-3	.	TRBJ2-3	CAISTTVGGRDTQYF	TGTGCCATCAGCACCACGGTGGGGGGCCGCGATACGCAGTATTTT
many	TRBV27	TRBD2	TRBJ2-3	CASSTSGSWGTDTQYF	TGTGCCAGCAGTACTAGCGGGAGTTGGGGCACAGATACGCAGTATTTT
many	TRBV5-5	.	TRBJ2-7	CASSLGAGTYEQYF	TGTGCCAGCAGCTTGGGGGCAGGTACCTACGAGCAGTACTTC
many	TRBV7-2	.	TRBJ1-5	CASSSRQAGSPQHF	TGTGCCAGCAGCTCCCGACAGGCGGGCTCGCCCCAGCATTTT
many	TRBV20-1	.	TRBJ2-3	CSAKTPVTDTQYF	TGCAGTGCTAAAACACCGGTCACAGATACGCAGTATTTT
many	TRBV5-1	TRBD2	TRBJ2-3	CASSSGLAGGPSTDTQYF	TGCGCCAGCAGCTCGGGACTAGCGGGAGGTCCTAGCACAGATACGCAGTATTTT
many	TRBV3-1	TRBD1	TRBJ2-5	CASSYNTGVVETQYF	TGTGCCAGCAGCTATAATACAGGGGTTGTGGAGACCCAGTACTTC
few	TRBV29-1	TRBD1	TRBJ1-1	CSVADSGGPSIESTEAFF	TGCAGCGTTGCCGATTCAGGGGGACCATCAATAGAGAGCACTGAAGCTTTCTTT
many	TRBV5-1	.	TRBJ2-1	CARPGAHFHEQFF	TGCGCCAGACCAGGGGCCCATTTTCATGAGCAGTTCTTC
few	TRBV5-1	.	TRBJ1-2	CASSYQSGHGYTF	TGCGCCAGCAGCTACCAGTCCGGGCATGGCTACACCTTC
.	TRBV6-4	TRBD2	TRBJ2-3	CASSGLAGADTQYF	TGTGCCAGCAGTGGACTAGCGGGAGCAGATACGCAGTATTTT
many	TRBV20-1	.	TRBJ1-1	CSARPRGAWNTEAFF	TGCAGTGCTAGGCCAAGGGGGGCCTGGAACACTGAAGCTTTCTTT
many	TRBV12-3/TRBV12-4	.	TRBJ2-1	CASSAMREWAEQFF	TGTGCCAGCAGTGCAATGAGAGAGTGGGCTGAGCAGTTCTTC
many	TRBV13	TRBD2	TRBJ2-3	CASSQLAESFLNTQYF	TGTGCCAGCAGCCAACTAGCGGAATCCTTTTTGAATACGCAGTATTTT
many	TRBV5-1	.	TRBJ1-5	CASSWDGSNQPQHF	TGTGCCAGCAGTTGGGACGGTAGCAATCAGCCCCAGCATTTT
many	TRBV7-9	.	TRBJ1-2	CASSLLPVYGYTF	TGTGCCAGCAGCTTACTTCCAGTCTATGGCTACACCTTC
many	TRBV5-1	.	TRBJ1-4	CASSPSTNEKLFF	TGCGCCAGCAGCCCGTCAACTAATGAAAAACTGTTTTTT
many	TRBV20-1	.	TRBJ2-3	CSAQHPASAVDTQYF	TGCAGTGCCCAACATCCGGCTAGCGCGGTAGATACGCAGTATTTT
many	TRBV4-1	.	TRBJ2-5	CASSQDGGKETQYF	TGCGCCAGCAGCCAAGATGGTGGGAAAGAGACCCAGTACTTC
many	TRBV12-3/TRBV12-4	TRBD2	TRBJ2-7	CASSLRLAGGSYEQYF	TGTGCCAGCAGTTTAAGGCTAGCGGGAGGGTCCTACGAGCAGTACTTC